This T cell receptor (beta chain) stems from a study of blood T cell repertoires in COVID-19. Assay used: immunoSEQ multiplex PCR; TCRdb lists only in-frame clones, some missing. The data show about 74,000 clones, with roughly 88% seen just once and roughly 1% held by the top ten. The CDR3 covers 15 residues. CDR1 SGHTA and CDR2 FQGNSA come from the germline V gene. V was shortened by 2 bases and J by 0 bases, with 9 bases between the two germline ends. The gene calls are TRBV7-2 and TRBJ2-3, with D maybe TRBD2 (5 bases). The material sequenced was peripheral blood. The TCR sequence derives from a woman aged 45-65 years in a cohort sampled during active COVID-19. This chain's CDR3 is CASSLMRRSTDTQYF. The DNA for the CDR3 is TGTGCCAGCAGCTTAATGAGGAGGAGCACAGATACGCAGTATTTT.